This TCR beta chain was observed in a study of shared clonotypes between healthy human individuals. General study results and limits: Sorted-subset sequencing was shown by rarefaction to be incomplete despite large depth. Shared clonotypes: roughly 4.7% naive CD4, around 3.5% naive CD8, 2% to 2.5% memory CD4, under 0.45% memory CD8.

Splitting of CD4+ cells produced CD45RA+ naive and CD45RA-negative memory subsets. Several immunoSEQ 96-well plates shared each subset's DNA, each plate a replicate. Profiled with immunoSEQ multiplex PCR; TCRdb holds only in-frame clones, not every one. The sample shows about 2.3 million clones, about nine tenths of them seen only once. This CDR3 has 15 residues. Germline values: CDR1 MNHEY, CDR2 SVGAGI. Unmatched junction bases numbered 1, after V lost 0 bases and J lost 4 bases. Only one count was recorded for this clone. Its target is not known. The chain recombines TRBV6-5 with TRBJ1-2; 11 bases agree with TRBD1. Sequencing was performed on naive CD4+ T cells from PBMCs. The subset was: CD45RA+ positively selected. This TCR came from a man between 18 and 29 years old in good health. Some clones in this sample may be carry-over from other donors' samples. The CDR3 region is CASSYSDRGLYGYTF. CDR3 DNA: TGTGCCAGCAGTTACTCGGACAGGGGGCTCTATGGCTACACCTTC.